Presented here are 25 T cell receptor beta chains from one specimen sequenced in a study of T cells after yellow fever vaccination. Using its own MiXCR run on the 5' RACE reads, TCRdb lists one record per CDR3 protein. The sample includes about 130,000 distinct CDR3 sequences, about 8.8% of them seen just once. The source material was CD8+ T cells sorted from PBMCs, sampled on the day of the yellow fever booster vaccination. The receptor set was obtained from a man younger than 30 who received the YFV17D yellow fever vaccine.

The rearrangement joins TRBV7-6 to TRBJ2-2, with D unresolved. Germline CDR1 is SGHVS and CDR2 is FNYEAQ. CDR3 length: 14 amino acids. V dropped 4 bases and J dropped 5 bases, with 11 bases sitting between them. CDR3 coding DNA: TGTGCCAGCAGCTCACCCGCTTCTACCGGGGAGCTGTTTTTT. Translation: CASSSPASTGELFF.

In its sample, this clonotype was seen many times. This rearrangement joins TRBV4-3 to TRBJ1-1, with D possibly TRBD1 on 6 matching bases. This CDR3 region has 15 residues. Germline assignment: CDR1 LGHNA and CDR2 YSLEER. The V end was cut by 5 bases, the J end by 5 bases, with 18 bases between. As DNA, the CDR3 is TGCGCCAGCAGCTCAGAGGGGGGCTTGTGGACTGAAGCTTTCTTT. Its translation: CASSSEGGLWTEAFF.

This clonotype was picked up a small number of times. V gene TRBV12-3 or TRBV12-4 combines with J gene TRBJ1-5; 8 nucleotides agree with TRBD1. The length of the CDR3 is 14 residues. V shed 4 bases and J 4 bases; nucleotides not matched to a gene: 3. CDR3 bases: TGTGCCAGCAGTTGGGGACAGGTGAATCAGCCCCAGCATTTT. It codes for CASSWGQVNQPQHF.

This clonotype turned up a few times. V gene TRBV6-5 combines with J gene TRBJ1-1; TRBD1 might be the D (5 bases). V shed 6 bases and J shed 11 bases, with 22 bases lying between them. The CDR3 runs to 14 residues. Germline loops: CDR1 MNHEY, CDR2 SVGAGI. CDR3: CASSLSFGGERAFF. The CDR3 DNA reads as TGTGCCAGCAGCCTTTCATTCGGGGGGGAGAGGGCTTTCTTT.

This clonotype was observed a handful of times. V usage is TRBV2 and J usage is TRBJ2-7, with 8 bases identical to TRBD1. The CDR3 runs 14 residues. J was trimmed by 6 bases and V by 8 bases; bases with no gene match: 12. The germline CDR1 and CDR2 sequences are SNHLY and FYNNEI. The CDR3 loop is CASSRTKTGVEQYV. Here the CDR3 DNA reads TGTGCCAGCTCGCGAACAAAGACAGGGGTCGAGCAGTACGTC.

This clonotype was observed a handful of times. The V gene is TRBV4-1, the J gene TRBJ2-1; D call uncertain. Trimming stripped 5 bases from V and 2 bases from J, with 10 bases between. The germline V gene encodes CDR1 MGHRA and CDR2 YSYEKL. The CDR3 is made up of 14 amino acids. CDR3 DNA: TGCGCCAGCAGCGTGCAGGAAACCTACAATGAGCAGTTCTTC. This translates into CASSVQETYNEQFF.

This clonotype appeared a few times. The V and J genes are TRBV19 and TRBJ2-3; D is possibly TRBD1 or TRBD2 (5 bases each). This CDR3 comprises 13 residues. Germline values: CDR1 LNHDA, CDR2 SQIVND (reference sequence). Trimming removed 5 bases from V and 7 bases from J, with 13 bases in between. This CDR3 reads CASSQRGRNTQYF. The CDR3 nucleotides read TGTGCCAGTAGTCAGAGGGGTAGGAATACGCAGTATTTT. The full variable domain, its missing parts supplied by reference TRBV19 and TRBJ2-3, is DGGITQSPKYLFRKEGQNVTLSCEQNLNHDAMYWYRQDPGQGLRLIYYSQIVNDFQKGDIAEGYSVSREKKESFPLTVTSAQKNPTAFYLCASSQRGRNTQYFGPGTRLTVL.

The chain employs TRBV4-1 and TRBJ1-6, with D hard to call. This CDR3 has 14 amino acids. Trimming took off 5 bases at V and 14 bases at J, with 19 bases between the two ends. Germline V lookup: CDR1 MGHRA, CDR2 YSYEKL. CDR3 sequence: CASSERTAPATLHF. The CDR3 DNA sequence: TGCGCCAGCAGCGAACGGACGGCCCCGGCCACCCTCCACTTT.

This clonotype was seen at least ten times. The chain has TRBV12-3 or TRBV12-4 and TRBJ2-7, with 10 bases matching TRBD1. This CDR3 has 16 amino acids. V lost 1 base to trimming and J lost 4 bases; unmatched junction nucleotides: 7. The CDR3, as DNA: TGTGCCAGCAGTTTAGGCCCCGGGACAGGGGAGTACGAGCAGTACGTC. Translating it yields CASSLGPGTGEYEQYV.

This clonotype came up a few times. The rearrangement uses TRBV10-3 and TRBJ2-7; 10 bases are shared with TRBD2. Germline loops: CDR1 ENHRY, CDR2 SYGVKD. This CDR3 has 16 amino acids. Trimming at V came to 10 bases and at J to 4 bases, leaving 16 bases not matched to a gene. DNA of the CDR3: TGTGCCACCCAAAGGGCTAGCGGGGGTACGAGGTACGAGCAGTACGTC. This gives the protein CATQRASGGTRYEQYV.

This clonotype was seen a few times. The DNA for the CDR3 is TGCGCCAGCAGCCACGGGACGGGATGGTACGAGCAGTACTTC. The encoded protein is CASSHGTGWYEQYF. The chain carries TRBV4-1 and TRBJ2-7; D possibly matches TRBD1 or TRBD2 (5 bases each). Deletions cut 3 bases from V and 4 bases from J, with 13 bases between. Germline values: CDR1 MGHRA, CDR2 YSYEKL. This CDR3 is built from 14 residues.

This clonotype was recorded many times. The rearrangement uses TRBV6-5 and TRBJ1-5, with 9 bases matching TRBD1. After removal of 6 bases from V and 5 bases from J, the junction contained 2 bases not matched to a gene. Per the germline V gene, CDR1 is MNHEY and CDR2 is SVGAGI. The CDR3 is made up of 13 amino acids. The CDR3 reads CASRQGADQPQHF. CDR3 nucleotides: TGTGCCAGCAGACAGGGGGCCGATCAGCCCCAGCATTTT.

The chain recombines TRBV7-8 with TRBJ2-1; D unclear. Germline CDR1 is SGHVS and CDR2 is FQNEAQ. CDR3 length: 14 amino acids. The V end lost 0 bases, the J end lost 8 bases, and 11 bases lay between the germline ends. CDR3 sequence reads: CASSLAKVEDEQFF. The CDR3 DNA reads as TGTGCCAGCAGCTTAGCTAAAGTTGAGGATGAGCAGTTCTTC.

The CDR3 here is CASSYSIERAEAFF. The CDR3 DNA follows: TGTGCCAGCAGTTACTCGATAGAACGGGCTGAAGCTTTCTTT. The chain uses TRBV6-5 and TRBJ1-1; D remains ambiguous. The CDR3 consists of 14 residues. The V end was cut by 0 bases, the J end by 6 bases, with 11 bases between. Looked up from germline, CDR1 is MNHEY and CDR2 is SVGAGI.

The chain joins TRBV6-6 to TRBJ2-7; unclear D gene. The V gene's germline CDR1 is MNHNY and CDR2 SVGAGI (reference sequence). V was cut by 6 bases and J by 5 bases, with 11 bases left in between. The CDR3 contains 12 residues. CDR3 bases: TGTGCCAGCAGCAACACACCCGACGAGCAGTACGTC. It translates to CASSNTPDEQYV.

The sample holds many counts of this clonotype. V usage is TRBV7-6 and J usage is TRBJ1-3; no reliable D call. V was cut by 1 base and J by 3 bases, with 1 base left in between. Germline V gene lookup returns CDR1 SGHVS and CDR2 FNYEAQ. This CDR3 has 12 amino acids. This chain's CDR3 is CASSLGGNTIYF. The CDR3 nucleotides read TGTGCCAGCAGCTTAGGTGGAAACACCATATATTTT.

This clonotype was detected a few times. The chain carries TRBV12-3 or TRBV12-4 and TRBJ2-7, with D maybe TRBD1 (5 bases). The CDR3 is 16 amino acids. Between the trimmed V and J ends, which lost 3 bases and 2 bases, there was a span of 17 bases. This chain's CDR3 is CASSLSHQGATYEQYF. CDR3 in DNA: TGTGCCAGCAGTTTGTCCCACCAGGGCGCAACCTACGAGCAGTACTTC.

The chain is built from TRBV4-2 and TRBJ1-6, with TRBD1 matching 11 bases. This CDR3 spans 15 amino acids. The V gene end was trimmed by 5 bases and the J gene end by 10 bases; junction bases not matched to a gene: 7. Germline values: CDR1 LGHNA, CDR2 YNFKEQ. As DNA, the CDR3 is TGTGCCAGCAGCGGTGGACAGGGGGCAGGCTCACCCCTCCACTTT. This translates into CASSGGQGAGSPLHF.

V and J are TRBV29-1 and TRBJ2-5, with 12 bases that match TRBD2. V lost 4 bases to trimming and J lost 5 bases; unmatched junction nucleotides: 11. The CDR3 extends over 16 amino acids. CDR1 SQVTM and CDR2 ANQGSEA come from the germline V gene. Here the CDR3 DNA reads TGCAGCGTTGGTGGACTAGCGGGGCCAAATAGGGAGACCCAGTACTTC. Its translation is CSVGGLAGPNRETQYF.

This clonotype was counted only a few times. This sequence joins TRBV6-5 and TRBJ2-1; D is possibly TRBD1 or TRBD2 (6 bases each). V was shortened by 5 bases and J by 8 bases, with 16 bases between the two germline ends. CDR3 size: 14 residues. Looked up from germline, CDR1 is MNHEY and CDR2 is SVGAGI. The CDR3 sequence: CASSRGALVYEQFF. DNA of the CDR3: TGTGCCAGCAGTAGGGGGGCGCTGGTGTATGAGCAGTTCTTC.

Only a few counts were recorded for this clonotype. The DNA for the CDR3 is TGTGCCAGCAGCCACCGCTGGGGGGACAACCATGAAAAACTGTTTTTT. Its translation: CASSHRWGDNHEKLFF. The chain combines TRBV4-2 with TRBJ1-4; maybe TRBD1 (6 bases). From germline, CDR1 is LGHNA and CDR2 YNFKEQ. V gave up 3 bases and J gave up 6 bases, with 17 bases separating them. The CDR3 is made up of 16 amino acids.

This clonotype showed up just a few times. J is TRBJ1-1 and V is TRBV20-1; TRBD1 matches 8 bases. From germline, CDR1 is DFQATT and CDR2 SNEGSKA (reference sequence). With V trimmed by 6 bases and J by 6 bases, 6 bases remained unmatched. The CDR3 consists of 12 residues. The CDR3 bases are TGCAGTGCCGTCCAGGGGGCCCCTGAAGCTTTCTTT. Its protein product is CSAVQGAPEAFF.

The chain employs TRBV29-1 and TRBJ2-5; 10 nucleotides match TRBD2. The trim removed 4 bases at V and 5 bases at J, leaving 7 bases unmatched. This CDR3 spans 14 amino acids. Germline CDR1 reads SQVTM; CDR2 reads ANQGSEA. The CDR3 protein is CSVVLAGGLETQYF. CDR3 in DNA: TGCAGCGTTGTGTTAGCGGGGGGTTTGGAGACCCAGTACTTC.

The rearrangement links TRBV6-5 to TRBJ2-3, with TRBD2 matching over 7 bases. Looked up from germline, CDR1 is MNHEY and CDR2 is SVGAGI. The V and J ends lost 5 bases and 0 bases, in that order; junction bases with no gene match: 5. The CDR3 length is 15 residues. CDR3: CASSASRGSTDTQYF. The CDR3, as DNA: TGTGCCAGCAGTGCCTCGCGGGGGAGCACAGATACGCAGTATTTT.

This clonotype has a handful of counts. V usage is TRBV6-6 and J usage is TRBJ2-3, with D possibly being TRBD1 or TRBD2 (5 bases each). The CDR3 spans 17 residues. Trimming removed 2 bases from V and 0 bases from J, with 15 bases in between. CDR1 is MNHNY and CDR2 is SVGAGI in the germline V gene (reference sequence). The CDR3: CASSYPRGRTSTDTQYF. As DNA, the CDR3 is TGTGCCAGCAGTTACCCAAGGGGACGGACTAGCACAGATACGCAGTATTTT.